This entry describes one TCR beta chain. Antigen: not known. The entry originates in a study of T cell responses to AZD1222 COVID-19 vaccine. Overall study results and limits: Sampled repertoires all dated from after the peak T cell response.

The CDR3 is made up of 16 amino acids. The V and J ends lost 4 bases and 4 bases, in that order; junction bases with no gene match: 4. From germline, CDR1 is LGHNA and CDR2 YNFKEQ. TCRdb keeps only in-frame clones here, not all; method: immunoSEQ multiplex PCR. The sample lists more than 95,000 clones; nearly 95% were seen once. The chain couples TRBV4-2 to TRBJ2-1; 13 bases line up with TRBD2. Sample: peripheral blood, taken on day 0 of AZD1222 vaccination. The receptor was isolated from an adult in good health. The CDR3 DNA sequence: TGTGCCAGCAGCCTAACTAGCGGGAGGGGGTACAATGAGCAGTTCTTC. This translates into CASSLTSGRGYNEQFF.